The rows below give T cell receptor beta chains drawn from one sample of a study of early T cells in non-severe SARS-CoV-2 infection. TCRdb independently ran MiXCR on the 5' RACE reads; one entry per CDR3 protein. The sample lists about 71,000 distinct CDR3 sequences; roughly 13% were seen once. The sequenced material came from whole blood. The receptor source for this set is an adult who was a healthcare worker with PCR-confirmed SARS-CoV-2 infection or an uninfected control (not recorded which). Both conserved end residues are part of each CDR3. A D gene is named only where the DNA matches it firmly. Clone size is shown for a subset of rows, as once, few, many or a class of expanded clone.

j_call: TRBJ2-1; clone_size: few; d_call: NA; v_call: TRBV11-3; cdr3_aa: CASSFSRVNEQFF; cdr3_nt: TGTGCCAGCAGCTTCTCCAGGGTCAATGAGCAGTTCTTC
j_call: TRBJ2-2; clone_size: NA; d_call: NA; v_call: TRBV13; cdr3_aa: CASSSTLRGELFF; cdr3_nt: TGTGCCAGCAGCTCCACTCTGCGCGGGGAGCTGTTTTTT
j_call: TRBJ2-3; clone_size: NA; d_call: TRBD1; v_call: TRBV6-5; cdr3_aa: CASSSRGPGQGFGTQYF; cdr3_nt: TGTGCCAGCAGTTCCCGGGGTCCGGGACAGGGATTCGGTACGCAGTATTTT
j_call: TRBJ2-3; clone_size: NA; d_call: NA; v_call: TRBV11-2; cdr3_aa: CASSTDTQYF; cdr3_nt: TGTGCCAGCAGCACAGATACGCAGTATTTT
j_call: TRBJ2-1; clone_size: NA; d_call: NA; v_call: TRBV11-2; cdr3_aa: CASSLDRSTGEQFF; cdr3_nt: TGTGCCAGCAGCTTAGACCGATCTACGGGTGAGCAGTTCTTC
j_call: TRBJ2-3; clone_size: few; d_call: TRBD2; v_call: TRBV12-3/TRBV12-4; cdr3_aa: CASSALRGGLLLGDTQYF; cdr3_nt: TGTGCCAGCAGTGCTTTACGGGGGGGCCTTCTTCTGGGAGATACGCAGTATTTT
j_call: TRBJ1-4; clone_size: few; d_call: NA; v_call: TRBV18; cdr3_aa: CASSPRNSLNEKLFF; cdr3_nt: TGTGCCAGCTCACCACGTAACAGCCTGAATGAAAAACTGTTTTTT
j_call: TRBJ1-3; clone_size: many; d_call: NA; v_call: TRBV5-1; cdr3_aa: CASSLEDTIYF; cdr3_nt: TGCGCCAGCAGCTTGGAAGACACCATATATTTT
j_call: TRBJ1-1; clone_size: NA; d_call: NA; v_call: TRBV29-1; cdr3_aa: CSVEGLYTEAFF; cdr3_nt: TGCAGCGTTGAAGGACTATACACTGAAGCTTTCTTT
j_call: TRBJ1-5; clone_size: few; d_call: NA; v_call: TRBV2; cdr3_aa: CASTPFGRGQPQHF; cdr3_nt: TGTGCCAGCACCCCATTCGGAAGGGGTCAGCCCCAGCATTTT
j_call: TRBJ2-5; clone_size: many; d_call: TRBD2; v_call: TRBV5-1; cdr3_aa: CASSFPSGGAQETQYF; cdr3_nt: TGCGCCAGCAGCTTCCCCAGCGGGGGGGCCCAAGAGACCCAGTACTTC
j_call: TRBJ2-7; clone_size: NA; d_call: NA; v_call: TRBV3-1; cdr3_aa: CASSRGPLGEQYF; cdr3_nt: TGTGCCAGCAGCCGAGGTCCTTTGGGCGAGCAGTACTTC
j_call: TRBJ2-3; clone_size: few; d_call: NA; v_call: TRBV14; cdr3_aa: CASSQSRPSGADTQYF; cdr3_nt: TGTGCCAGCAGCCAATCAAGACCCTCCGGGGCAGATACGCAGTATTTT
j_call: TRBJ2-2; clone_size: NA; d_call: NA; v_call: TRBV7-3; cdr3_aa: CASSLSAGSGTGELFF; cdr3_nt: TGTGCCAGCAGCTTATCAGCCGGGTCGGGCACCGGGGAGCTGTTTTTT
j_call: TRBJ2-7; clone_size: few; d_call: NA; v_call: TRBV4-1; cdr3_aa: CASSQDLSYEQYF; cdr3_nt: TGCGCCAGCAGCCAAGATTTGTCCTACGAGCAGTACTTC
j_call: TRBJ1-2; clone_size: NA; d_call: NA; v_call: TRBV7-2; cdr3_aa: CASSLDVGGYTF; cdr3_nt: TGTGCCAGCAGCTTAGATGTCGGTGGCTACACCTTC
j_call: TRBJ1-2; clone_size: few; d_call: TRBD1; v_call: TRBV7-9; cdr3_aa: CASSLALDRGEYGYTF; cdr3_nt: TGTGCCAGCAGCTTAGCGCTCGACAGGGGTGAATATGGCTACACCTTC
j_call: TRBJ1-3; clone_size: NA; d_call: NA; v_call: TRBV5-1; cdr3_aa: CASSPFGRDKGNTIYF; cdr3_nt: TGCGCCAGCAGCCCCTTTGGGCGGGACAAAGGAAACACCATATATTTT
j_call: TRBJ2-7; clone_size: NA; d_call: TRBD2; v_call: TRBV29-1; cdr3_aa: CSAGGSGGILYEQYF; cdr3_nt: TGCAGCGCGGGAGGCTCAGGAGGGATCCTATACGAGCAGTACTTC
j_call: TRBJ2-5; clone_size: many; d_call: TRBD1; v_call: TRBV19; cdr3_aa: CASSGQEEQETQYF; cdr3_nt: TGTGCCAGTAGCGGACAGGAGGAGCAAGAGACCCAGTACTTC
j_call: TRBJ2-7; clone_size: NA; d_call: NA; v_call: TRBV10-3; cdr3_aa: CANRDTVGEQYF; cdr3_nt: TGTGCCAACCGGGACACCGTGGGAGAGCAGTACTTC
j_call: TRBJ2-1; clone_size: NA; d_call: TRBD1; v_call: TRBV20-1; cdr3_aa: CSARPQGQGHNEQFF; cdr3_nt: TGCAGTGCTAGACCCCAGGGACAGGGCCACAATGAGCAGTTCTTC
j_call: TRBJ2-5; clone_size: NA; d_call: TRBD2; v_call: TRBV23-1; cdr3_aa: CASSQSGRADPPDQETQYF; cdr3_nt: TGCGCCAGCAGTCAATCGGGGAGGGCTGATCCACCAGACCAAGAGACCCAGTACTTC
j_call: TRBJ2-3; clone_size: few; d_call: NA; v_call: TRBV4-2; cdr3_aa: CASSQGTTDTQYF; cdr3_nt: TGTGCCAGCAGCCAAGGGACCACAGATACGCAGTATTTT
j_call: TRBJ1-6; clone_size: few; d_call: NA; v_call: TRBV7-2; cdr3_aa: CAGTEDGRLIGPLHF; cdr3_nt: TGTGCCGGAACTGAGGACGGGAGATTAATAGGACCCCTCCACTTT
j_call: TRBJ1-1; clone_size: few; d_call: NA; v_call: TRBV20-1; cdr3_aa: CSASGGERTEAFF; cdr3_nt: TGCAGTGCTAGCGGGGGAGAACGGACTGAAGCTTTCTTT
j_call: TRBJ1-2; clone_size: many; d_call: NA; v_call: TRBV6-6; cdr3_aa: CASRLDRNYGYTF; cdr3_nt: TGTGCCAGCAGACTGGACAGAAACTATGGCTACACCTTC
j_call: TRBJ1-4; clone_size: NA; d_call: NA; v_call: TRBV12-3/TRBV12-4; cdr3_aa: CASSLDPGTREKLFF; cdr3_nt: TGTGCCAGCAGTTTGGATCCCGGGACAAGAGAAAAACTGTTTTTT
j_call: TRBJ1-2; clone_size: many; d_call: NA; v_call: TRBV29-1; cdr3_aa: CSVPSSYGYTF; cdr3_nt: TGCAGCGTTCCGTCCAGCTATGGCTACACCTTC
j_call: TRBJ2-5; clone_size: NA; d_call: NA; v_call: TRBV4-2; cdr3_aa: CASSQAWTDQETQYF; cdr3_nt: TGTGCCAGCAGCCAGGCGTGGACCGACCAAGAGACCCAGTACTTC
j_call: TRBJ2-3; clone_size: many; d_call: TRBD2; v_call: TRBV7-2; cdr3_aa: CASSLGGFSDTQYF; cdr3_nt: TGTGCCAGCAGCTTGGGGGGGTTTTCAGATACGCAGTATTTT
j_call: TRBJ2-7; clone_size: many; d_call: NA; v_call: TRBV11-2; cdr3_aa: CASSQESLSYEQYF; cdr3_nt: TGTGCCAGCAGTCAAGAGTCGCTCTCCTACGAGCAGTACTTC
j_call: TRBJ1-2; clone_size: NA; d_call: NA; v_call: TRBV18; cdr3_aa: CASSPGVYYGYTF; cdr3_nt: TGTGCCAGCTCACCAGGGGTTTACTATGGCTACACCTTC
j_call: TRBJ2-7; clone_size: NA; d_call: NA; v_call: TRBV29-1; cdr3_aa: CSVEVSGTYEQYF; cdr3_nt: TGCAGCGTTGAGGTCTCTGGGACCTACGAGCAGTACTTC
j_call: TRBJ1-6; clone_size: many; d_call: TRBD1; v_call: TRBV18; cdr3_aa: CASSPPRDSGRGPLHF; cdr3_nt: TGTGCCAGCTCACCACCTCGGGACAGTGGACGGGGACCCCTCCACTTT
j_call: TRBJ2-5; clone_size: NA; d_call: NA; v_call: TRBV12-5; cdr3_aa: CASGLGLKETQYF; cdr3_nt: TGTGCTAGTGGTCTGGGACTGAAAGAGACCCAGTACTTC
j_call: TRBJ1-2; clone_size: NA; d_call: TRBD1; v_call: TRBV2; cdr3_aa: CAGGSRGKDHGYTF; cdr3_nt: TGTGCCGGCGGTAGCAGGGGGAAGGATCATGGCTACACCTTC
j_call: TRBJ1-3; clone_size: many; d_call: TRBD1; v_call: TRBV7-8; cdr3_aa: CASSLNRGGNTIYF; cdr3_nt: TGTGCCAGCAGCTTAAACAGGGGTGGAAACACCATATATTTT
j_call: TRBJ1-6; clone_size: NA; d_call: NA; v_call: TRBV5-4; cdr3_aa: CASSFPSPGRGNSPLHF; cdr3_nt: TGTGCCAGCAGCTTCCCAAGCCCTGGACGGGGGAATTCACCCCTCCACTTT
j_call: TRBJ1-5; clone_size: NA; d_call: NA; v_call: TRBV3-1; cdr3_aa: CASSQEADAGTQHF; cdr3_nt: TGTGCCAGCAGCCAAGAGGCGGACGCCGGGACCCAGCATTTT